This TCR beta chain was captured by sequencing in a study of T cells in Graves' hyperthyroidism and ophthalmopathy. The study, taken as a whole, reports: Model-based prediction identified ophthalmopathy a median around 6.5 months prior to its onset.

A word on this clonotype: What it recognizes is unknown.

The V end lost 0 bases, the J end lost 1 base, and 10 bases lay between the germline ends. There are 15 residues in the CDR3. Per the germline V gene, CDR1 is LGHDT and CDR2 is YNNKEL (reference sequence). Amplified TCR beta CDR3 regions came from RNA transcripts. First-round RT-PCR of the TCR CDR3 relied on the HTBI primer set. TCRdb analysed the multiplex PCR reads with MiXCR anew, one entry per CDR3 protein. The sample lists around 370,000 distinct CDR3 sequences, roughly 18% occurring once. The chain joins TRBV3-1 to TRBJ2-7; D is perhaps TRBD2 (5 bases). This sequence originates from a man aged 18 to 29 with Graves' ophthalmopathy. Specimen: blood. The CDR3 sequence: CASSQDPGFSYEQYF. CDR3 sequence (DNA): TGTGCCAGCAGCCAAGATCCGGGGTTTTCCTACGAGCAGTACTTC.